This T cell receptor (beta chain) originates from a study of cytomegalovirus exposure and HLA in healthy donors. Study as a whole: A prior study identified 100 million to 130 million unique TCR beta sequences from about 180 million T cells.

PCR involved 60 Vbeta and 13 Jbeta primers. Per the authors' pipeline: A later analysis tallied about 80 million unique TCR beta chains, 9.5 million to 14 million of them shared. The table came from immunoSEQ multiplex PCR; TCRdb's copy has only in-frame clones and leaves some out. V and J calls and clone size are given by that table; D and trimming were obtained from the DNA. Counted here are around 180,000 clones, roughly nine tenths occurring once; the ten biggest clones make up approximately 0.23%. The trim removed 0 bases at V and 4 bases at J, leaving 2 bases unmatched. The CDR3 consists of 15 residues. Germline CDR1 reads MNHEY; CDR2 reads SVGAGI.

This TCR was sampled from a girl under three years old in good health and CMV-seronegative. The source material was PBMCs. The rearrangement links TRBV6-5 to TRBJ1-2; 10 bases line up with TRBD1. CDR3 DNA sequence: TGTGCCAGCAGTTACTCAAGGGACAGGGGCTATGGCTACACCTTC. Its protein product is CASSYSRDRGYGYTF.